One sample yielded the 30 T cell receptor beta chains listed below, sequenced in a study of T cell responses to AZD1222 COVID-19 vaccine. Profiled with immunoSEQ multiplex PCR; TCRdb holds only in-frame clones, not every one. The sample consists of some 120,000 clones, approximately 90% of them appearing once. Sequenced material: peripheral blood, taken on day 0 of AZD1222 vaccination. The source of these receptors is an adult in good health.

The chain couples TRBV21-1 to TRBJ2-7; the table's TRBD2 call for D was not verified on the DNA. TRBV21-1 is assigned pseudogene status. The length of the CDR3 is 17 residues. The CDR3, as DNA: TGTGCCAGCAGCCCCCGGGTCCTAGCGGGAGTCCCCTACGAGCAGTACTTC. Its translation is CASSPRVLAGVPYEQYF.

The chain couples TRBV28 to TRBJ2-1; no clear D. V gave up 6 bases and J gave up 0 bases, with 18 bases separating them. CDR3 length: 17 residues. Germline assignment: CDR1 MDHEN and CDR2 SYDVKM. The CDR3 DNA reads as TGTGCCAGCAGCCACCCCCCCTTGGGCGCCTCCTACAATGAGCAGTTCTTC. It encodes CASSHPPLGASYNEQFF.

This clone was observed a single time. The chain recombines TRBV2 with TRBJ1-1; D is uncertain. There are 13 residues in the CDR3. Between the trimmed V and J ends, which lost 7 bases and 0 bases, there was a span of 9 bases. The germline CDR1 and CDR2 sequences are SNHLY and FYNNEI. CDR3 nucleotide sequence: TGTGCCAGCAAGGGAGTTCTGAACACTGAAGCTTTCTTT. The encoded protein is CASKGVLNTEAFF.

The chain joins TRBV6-5 to TRBJ1-5; weak D call: TRBD1 (5 bases). Germline CDR1 MNHEY, CDR2 SVGAGI. This CDR3 is 14 amino acids long. Between the trimmed V and J ends, which lost 8 bases and 4 bases, there was a span of 15 bases. CDR3 in DNA: TGTGCCAGCGGGGCAGACCCCGCAAATCAGCCCCAGCATTTT. Translation: CASGADPANQPQHF.

A few counts support this clone. The chain employs TRBV5-1 and TRBJ2-7; D possibly uses TRBD1 or TRBD2 (5 bases each). The CDR3 sequence is 15 residues long. Trimming left V 7 bases short and J 0 bases short, with 17 bases between. Germline assignment: CDR1 SGHRS and CDR2 YFSETQ. As DNA, the CDR3 is TGCGCCAGCGGCATCCGGGACGGATCCTCCTACGAGCAGTACTTC. Protein sequence: CASGIRDGSSYEQYF.

The chain couples TRBV29-1 to TRBJ1-2; D gene unclear. This CDR3 is built from 11 residues. V dropped 7 bases and J dropped 2 bases, with 8 bases sitting between them. CDR1 is SQVTM and CDR2 is ANQGSEA in the germline V gene. The CDR3 region has the DNA TGCAGCGCAAACAGCAACTATGGCTACACCTTC. Protein product: CSANSNYGYTF.

The CDR3 here is CATSEAGVSDTQYF. In DNA, the CDR3 is TGTGCCACCAGTGAAGCGGGAGTATCAGATACGCAGTATTTT. The chain joins TRBV24-1 to TRBJ2-3; 8 nucleotides line up with TRBD2. V was pared by 4 bases and J by 4 bases, with 3 bases of the junction left unmatched. The CDR3 extends over 14 amino acids. CDR1 and CDR2 from the germline V gene are KGHDR and SFDVKD.

This clone was recorded only once. This chain joins TRBV12-5 and TRBJ2-1; D is possibly TRBD1 (6 bases). Trimming removed 0 bases at V and 13 bases at J, with 13 bases between. Germline V lookup: CDR1 LGHNT, CDR2 FRNRAP. The CDR3 contains 13 residues. CDR3: CASGLVLGQTQFF. The CDR3 nucleotides read TGTGCTAGTGGTTTGGTACTAGGACAGACCCAGTTCTTC.

The CDR3 DNA sequence: TGTGCCAGCAGTTCTATCTCTGGAAACACCATATATTTT. Translated: CASSSISGNTIYF. The gene calls are TRBV6-5 and TRBJ1-3; D not certain. Germline V lookup: CDR1 MNHEY, CDR2 SVGAGI. The V end lost 4 bases, the J end lost 0 bases, and 4 bases lay between the germline ends. This CDR3 is 13 amino acids long.

A single count supports this clone. This chain connects TRBV28 to TRBJ1-1; tentative D call: TRBD1 (6 bases). The germline CDR1 and CDR2 sequences are MDHEN and SYDVKM. This CDR3 comprises 14 residues. The V end was cut by 4 bases, the J end by 1 base, with 10 bases between. The CDR3 spells CASSSPGQNTEAFF. Written as DNA, the CDR3 is TGTGCCAGCAGTTCGCCGGGACAGAACACTGAAGCTTTCTTT.

The CDR3 region is CASKSGTSRNNEQFF. As DNA, the CDR3 is TGTGCCAGCAAATCCGGGACTAGCCGGAACAATGAGCAGTTCTTC. The chain is built from TRBV2 and TRBJ2-1; 9 bases agree with TRBD2. Germline CDR1 SNHLY, CDR2 FYNNEI. CDR3 length: 15 residues. Trimming removed 7 bases from V and 5 bases from J; junction bases left unmatched: 9.

This chain connects TRBV4-3 to TRBJ2-6, with 12 bases that match TRBD2. The CDR3 totals 18 residues. Germline CDR1 reads LGHNA; CDR2 reads YSLEER. V was clipped by 1 base and J by 4 bases; unmatched bases: 5. This CDR3 is CASSQGLAGGTGANVLTF. CDR3 DNA: TGCGCCAGCAGCCAAGGTCTAGCGGGGGGGACAGGGGCCAACGTCCTGACTTTC.

This chain links TRBV24-1 with TRBJ1-2, with unresolved D. This CDR3 is built from 16 residues. Trimming cost V 0 bases and J 4 bases, with 14 bases left between them. The germline CDR1 and CDR2 sequences are KGHDR and SFDVKD. The CDR3 spells CATSDLLLGISYGYTF. CDR3 bases: TGTGCCACCAGTGATTTGCTCTTAGGGATTTCCTATGGCTACACCTTC.

The genes are TRBV19 and TRBJ1-1, with D hard to call. CDR1 is LNHDA, CDR2 SQIVND, per germline (reference sequence). V was clipped by 5 bases and J by 1 base, with 8 bases between them. CDR3 size: 13 residues. The CDR3 region is CASSQAGNTEAFF. The CDR3 DNA is TGTGCCAGTAGTCAAGCAGGGAACACTGAAGCTTTCTTT.

The gene calls are TRBV29-1 and TRBJ2-4, with 14 positions matching TRBD2. The CDR3 loop spans 15 amino acids. Trimming removed 0 bases from V and 8 bases from J; junction bases left unmatched: 3. The V gene's germline CDR1 is SQVTM and CDR2 ANQGSEA. The CDR3 nucleotides read TGCAGCGTTGAAGAGTTGGGACTAGCGGGAGACATTCAGTACTTC. This codes for CSVEELGLAGDIQYF.

V is TRBV21-1 and J is TRBJ2-3; TRBD2 reflects the table's D call only, with no check against the DNA. TRBV21-1 is tagged as a pseudogene. CDR3 length: 11 amino acids. The chain's CDR3 is CASRGRSAEYF. The CDR3 coding sequence is TGTGCCAGCAGGGGGAGGTCGGCAGAGTATTTT.

The chain links TRBV29-1 to TRBJ2-5; tentative D call: TRBD1 (7 bases). Trimming pared 6 bases from V and 2 bases from J, leaving 22 bases between. Germline V CDR1 and CDR2: SQVTM, ANQGSEA. CDR3 length: 16 residues. The DNA of the CDR3 is TGCAGCGTCACCCGACCACAGGGGAGGACACAAGAGACCCAGTACTTC. Translated: CSVTRPQGRTQETQYF.

The chain carries TRBV2 and TRBJ2-2, with a weak D call TRBD2 (6 bases). The V gene's germline CDR1 is SNHLY and CDR2 FYNNEI. V lost 3 bases to trimming and J lost 7 bases, with 9 bases between them. The CDR3 covers 13 residues. The CDR3: CASSDRRDGELFF. DNA of the CDR3: TGTGCCAGCAGTGACAGGCGGGACGGGGAGCTGTTTTTT.

The gene calls are TRBV11-2 and TRBJ2-7, with 9 positions matching TRBD1. Germline V gives CDR1 SGHAT, CDR2 FQNNGV. This CDR3 contains 15 residues. Germline trimming cut 5 bases from V and 2 bases from J; bases unmatched to any gene: 7. The CDR3 bases are TGTGCCAGCAGCGGTTCCGGGACAGGGACCTACGAGCAGTACTTC. Amino acid sequence: CASSGSGTGTYEQYF.

This clone was recorded only once. The rearrangement uses TRBV5-1 and TRBJ2-2; the D call may be TRBD1 or TRBD2 (5 bases each). The CDR3 is 16 residues long. CDR1 is SGHRS, CDR2 YFSETQ, per germline. V lost 0 bases to trimming and J lost 6 bases, with 15 bases between them. CDR3 region: CASSLDPGNSAGELFF. In DNA, the CDR3 is TGCGCCAGCAGCTTGGATCCAGGGAATAGCGCCGGGGAGCTGTTTTTT.

This CDR3 reads CASRSSYEQYF. CDR3 bases: TGTGCCAGCAGGAGTTCCTACGAGCAGTACTTC. This chain connects TRBV6-5 to TRBJ2-7; no reliable D call. The CDR3 is made up of 11 amino acids. The V and J ends lost 6 bases and 1 base respectively, with 4 bases between them. Germline lookup yields CDR1 MNHEY and CDR2 SVGAGI.

The J gene is TRBJ2-1, the V gene TRBV10-3; D is perhaps TRBD1 (5 bases). CDR3 size: 13 residues. Trimming took off 2 bases at V and 8 bases at J, with 10 bases between the two ends. Per the germline V gene, CDR1 is ENHRY and CDR2 is SYGVKD. This CDR3 reads CAISEGQGYEQFF. The CDR3 DNA is TGTGCCATCAGTGAGGGACAAGGGTATGAGCAGTTCTTC.

This chain connects TRBV3-1 (or the pseudogene TRBV3-2) to TRBJ2-7; 11 bases match TRBD2. Germline trimming cut 4 bases from V and 0 bases from J; bases unmatched to any gene: 8. Germline lookup yields CDR1 LGHDT and CDR2 YNNKEL (reference sequence). The CDR3 is 17 amino acids. DNA for the CDR3: TGTGCCAGCAGCCCGGTTGAGACTAGCGGGATCTCCTACGAGCAGTACTTC. Its translation: CASSPVETSGISYEQYF.

CDR3 protein: CASSLRGSRADTQYF. DNA of the CDR3: TGTGCCAGCAGCTTACGAGGTAGCCGTGCAGATACGCAGTATTTT. The chain carries TRBV11-2 and TRBJ2-3, with D hard to call. This CDR3 is built from 15 residues. Germline CDR1 is SGHAT and CDR2 is FQNNGV. Trimming took 2 bases from V and 4 from J, leaving 13 bases between them.

The chain carries TRBV4-1 and TRBJ2-7, with 12 nucleotides matching TRBD2. This CDR3 is 15 amino acids long. Trimming took 1 base from V and 3 from J; bases not matched to a gene: 1. From germline, CDR1 is MGHRA and CDR2 YSYEKL. The DNA for the CDR3 is TGCGCCAGCAGCCAAGTGGGACTAGCGGGCTACGAGCAGTACTTC. It yields the protein CASSQVGLAGYEQYF.

The rearrangement uses TRBV19 and TRBJ2-1; 12 nucleotides agree with TRBD2. This CDR3 comprises 15 residues. With V trimmed by 3 bases and J by 7 bases, 4 bases remained unmatched. The germline V gene has CDR1 LNHDA and CDR2 SQIVND (reference sequence). The CDR3 here is CASSMLGLAGNEQFF. The DNA of the CDR3 is TGTGCCAGTAGTATGTTGGGACTAGCGGGTAATGAGCAGTTCTTC. Using reference TRBV19 and TRBJ2-1 for the parts outside the CDR3, the full variable domain is DGGITQSPKYLFRKEGQNVTLSCEQNLNHDAMYWYRQDPGQGLRLIYYSQIVNDFQKGDIAEGYSVSREKKESFPLTVTSAQKNPTAFYLCASSMLGLAGNEQFFGPGTRLTVL.

A remark on this clone: Distinct nucleotide sequences in the sample also encode this CDR3. V gene TRBV11-2 combines with J gene TRBJ2-1; D possibly corresponds to TRBD1 (5 bases). Trimming shortened V by 1 base and J by 3 bases, and 10 bases separated the two germline ends. The CDR3 has 15 amino acids. Germline lookup yields CDR1 SGHAT and CDR2 FQNNGV. The CDR3 here is CASSLGQGSYNEQFF. The CDR3 DNA follows: TGTGCCAGCAGCTTAGGTCAGGGCAGCTACAATGAGCAGTTCTTC. Full variable domain (rest looked up from reference TRBV11-2 and TRBJ2-1): EAGVAQSPRYKIIEKRQSVAFWCNPISGHATLYWYQQILGQGPKLLIQFQNNGVVDDSQLPKDRFSAERLKGVDSTLKIQPAKLEDSAVYLCASSLGQGSYNEQFFGPGTRLTVL.

This clone appeared once. The chain is built from TRBV14 and TRBJ1-2; weak D call: TRBD1 (5 bases). The CDR3 is 15 residues long. CDR1 and CDR2 from the germline V gene are SGHDN and FVKESK. V lost 1 base, J lost 7 bases, and 16 bases lay in between. CDR3 sequence (DNA): TGTGCCAGCAGCCAAGTGGGGGGAACAACTATTGGCTACACCTTC. It codes for CASSQVGGTTIGYTF.

The genes are TRBV6-5 and TRBJ1-2; 7 nucleotides align to TRBD1. There are 14 residues in the CDR3. Germline V lookup: CDR1 MNHEY, CDR2 SVGAGI. J was trimmed by 4 bases and V by 5 bases; bases with no gene match: 7. CDR3 coding DNA: TGTGCCAGCAGTAAGACAGGGAGCACCTATGGCTACACCTTC. It codes for CASSKTGSTYGYTF.

The rearrangement links TRBV2 to TRBJ2-6, with 7 bases matching TRBD1. J lost 0 bases, V lost 6 bases, and 8 bases had no gene match. The CDR3 has 17 amino acids. Germline V gene lookup returns CDR1 SNHLY and CDR2 FYNNEI. The CDR3 region is CASRADRVPSGANVLTF. The CDR3 nucleotides read TGTGCCAGCAGGGCCGACAGGGTCCCCTCTGGGGCCAACGTCCTGACTTTC.